The TCR beta chain described here comes from a study of beta chain features in type 1 diabetes. Broader study findings: Type 1 diabetes patients had moderately but significantly shorter TCRB CDR3s in all four CD4+ subsets.

Markers CD45RO/CCR7/CD25/CD127/CD95/CD27 served to sort CD4+ naive, central memory, regulatory and stem cell-like memory cells. A note on this clone: The antigen is not known.

The whole isolated RNA underwent reverse transcription, so sequencing captured expressed TCRB transcripts. Method: immunoSEQ multiplex PCR; TCRdb's copy keeps in-frame clones and lacks some. Of hundreds of thousands of clones in the sample, about a sixth were seen once. The CDR3 is 19 residues long. V lost 0 bases and J lost 1; bases outside the gene matches: 6. Looked up from germline, CDR1 is LGHNA and CDR2 is YSLEER. The sample taken for sequencing was naive CD4+ T cells from blood. The gene calls are TRBV4-3 and TRBJ2-6, with 10 bases aligning to TRBD1. This receptor was identified in a man aged 18-30 years in good health. The CDR3 is CASSQDWDRGTSGANVLTF. CDR3 coding DNA: TGCGCCAGCAGCCAAGATTGGGACAGGGGTACTTCTGGGGCCAACGTCCTGACTTTC.